The T cell receptor beta chain described here comes from a study of identical twins. This clonotype was observed many times. Its specificity is not known. The germline V gene has CDR1 SGHRS and CDR2 YFSETQ. V gave up 3 bases and J gave up 0 bases, with 8 bases separating them. This CDR3 is built from 14 residues. The study, taken as a whole, reports: Models underpredicted monozygotic twin sharing of out-of-frame TCR alpha. Donors were not followed over many years; analysis was cross-sectional.

A universal primer site was created by template switching, with the cDNA bearing unique molecular identifiers. TCRdb ran MiXCR on the 5' RACE reads and lists one entry per CDR3 protein. The data contain approximately 150,000 distinct CDR3 sequences, 3.5% of them singletons. The receptor was derived from a man between 18 and 35 years old in good health. Sequenced sample: memory T cells sorted from blood. The rearrangement links TRBV5-1 to TRBJ2-3; D may correspond to TRBD1 or TRBD2 (5 bases each). The CDR3 DNA reads as TGCGCCAGCAGCTCCCGGGACAGCACAGATACGCAGTATTTT. This codes for CASSSRDSTDTQYF.